This T cell receptor beta chain was found in a study of T cell repertoires in aging, cancer and after chemotherapy. Study findings and constraints: In healthy donors, age-related TCR diversity loss mainly reflected lost richness.

V dropped 2 bases and J dropped 4 bases, with 5 bases sitting between them. The CDR3 consists of 11 residues. Germline V gene sequence: CDR1 GTSNPN, CDR2 SVGIG (reference sequence). This clonotype rates as medium-sized. The antigen remains undetermined. TCR beta rearrangements were amplified from peripheral blood genomic DNA. A mixed TRB-A/B primer pool amplified rearranged TRB by multiplex touch-down PCR. Via MiXCR, TCRdb re-called the multiplex PCR reads, giving one row per CDR3 protein. The sample carries under 15,000 distinct CDR3 sequences, 30% to 35% recorded once. The sequence was collected from a human donor in good health. The donor label of this sample is uncertain. The chain joins TRBV30 to TRBJ2-5; D call uncertain. Sequenced material: blood. CDR3 amino acids: CAWSPGETQYF. CDR3 nucleotide sequence: TGTGCCTGGAGTCCAGGAGAGACCCAGTACTTC.